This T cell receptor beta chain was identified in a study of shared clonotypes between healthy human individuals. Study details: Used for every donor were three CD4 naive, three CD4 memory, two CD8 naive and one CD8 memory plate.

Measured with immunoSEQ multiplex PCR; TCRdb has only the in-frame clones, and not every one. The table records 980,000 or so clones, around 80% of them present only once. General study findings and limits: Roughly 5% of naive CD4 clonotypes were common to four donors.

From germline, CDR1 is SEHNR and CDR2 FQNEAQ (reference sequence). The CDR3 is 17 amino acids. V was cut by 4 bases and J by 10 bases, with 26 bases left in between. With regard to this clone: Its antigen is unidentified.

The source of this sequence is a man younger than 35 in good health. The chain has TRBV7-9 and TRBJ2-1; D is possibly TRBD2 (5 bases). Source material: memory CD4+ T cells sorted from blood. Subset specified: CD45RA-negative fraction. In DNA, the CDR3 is TGTGCCAGCAGCTCCTTACTTGGAAGAGGAGGCCCCGGGGAGCAGTTCTTC. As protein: CASSSLLGRGGPGEQFF.